This T cell receptor (beta chain) emerged from a study of shared clonotypes between healthy human individuals (TCRdb year 2020). For the wider study: The cohort included a few men and two women between 18 and 49 years of age. The study deeply sequenced blood TCR repertoires of several healthy adults to estimate repertoire size and the extent of clonotype sharing between individuals. Different laboratories and diverse techniques were used to prepare libraries and sequence TCR repertoires, to increase sequencing depth and limit assay-specific biases. Each donor's leukapheresis produced roughly between roughly 0.9 and 9 billion PBMCs.

General findings and caveats noted by the study authors: Pairwise subsampling indicated that sequencing depth was expected to affect the degree of clonotype sharing among donors. The small number of donors limited the genetic and exposure-history diversity represented. Sampling was restricted to blood, and TCR repertoires in tissues likely differ from the TCR repertoires found in blood.

According to the germline V gene, CDR1 reads MDHEN and CDR2 reads SYDVKM. V sheds 4 bases and J sheds 5 bases, leaving 8 bases between their ends. Its CDR3 holds 12 amino acids, cysteine through phenylalanine. Only the CDR3 region is kept as DNA, spanning 36 bases read in frame from base 1. Regarding this clone: Its antigen remains unidentified. It has no much larger one-base neighbor in the sample; base qualities were not kept.

TCR CDR3 regions were amplified from genomic DNA by multiplex PCR using the deep immunoSEQ assay. For each cell subset, the extracted genomic DNA was distributed evenly across all wells of several immunoSEQ 96-well plates, and each plate served as one replicate. For unsorted PBMC, each replicate PCR was loaded with 250 to 300 ng genomic DNA, equivalent to about 33,000 T cell genomes. Unsorted PBMC genomic DNA was sequenced across ten immunoSEQ deep assay plates. The purified libraries were quantified using a Qubit 3.0 fluorometer, sized with a Bioanalyzer 2100, and then quantified again using the KAPA Library Quantification kit. A separate single-read 150-cycle Illumina NextSeq 550 flow cell was used to sequence each immunoSEQ 96-well plate. Regarding the original processing steps: Because the immunoSEQ output included only junctional sequences and no quality scores, the filtering could not be the same as the filtering used for full-length reads. Sequences were annotated with PyIR, a Python wrapper for IgBLAST v1.9, using IMGT germline references to assign V/J genes and CDR3. Reads were removed for weak V/J assignments (E-value above 1e-6), missing CDR3, stop codons, out-of-frame junctions, or ambiguous translated residues. V3J clonotypes were defined as sequences sharing an identical inferred V gene, J gene, and CDR3 amino acid sequence. The percentage overlap between two repertoires was calculated by dividing the number of shared unique clonotypes by the size of the smaller repertoire. Repertoire richness was assessed with RTK rarefaction, the Chao1 estimator, and Recon v2.1 estimates of unobserved clonotypes. TCRdb obtained this table from immuneACCESS and retained in-frame rearrangements with V and J assigned. These tables miss some clones; where compared with another copy, unresolved V genes account for less than half of the shortfall, and the remainder is unexplained. V and J calls plus clone size are reproduced from that table; the DNA served to infer D and trimming. This sample is represented by a few hundred thousand clones; just over 75% of them were singletons. Together, the top ten hold around 12% of the sample.

Healthy HIV-negative adults with no recently reported acute infections or vaccinations were included as donors. Every donor was a Caucasian adult residing in Nashville, Tennessee, USA. For unsorted samples, some 90 million PBMCs were counted and genomic DNA was extracted with the QIAamp DNA Blood Mini kit. Blood was collected by leukapheresis, and PBMCs were isolated by Ficoll-Histopaque density gradient centrifugation and then cryopreserved in liquid nitrogen vapor phase. The V gene is TRBV28 and the J gene is TRBJ1-2; the D gene is not confidently resolved. This receptor was obtained from a woman in her 40s in good health. Some clones in this sample may be carry-over from other donors' samples. Source material: PBMCs. The CDR3 region reads CASSSGWYGYTF. The nucleotide sequence reads as follows: TGTGCCAGCAGTTCCGGCTGGTATGGCTACACCTTC.